The 12 T cell receptor beta chains in this list originate from one sample, sequenced in a study of regulatory dendritic cells for organ transplantation. Method: immunoSEQ multiplex PCR; TCRdb's copy keeps in-frame clones and lacks some. The sample lists almost 35,000 clones; roughly 91% were seen once. Specimen: naive CD4+ T cells from blood. Subset given: CD45RA+ naive T cells. These TCRs come from a human donor in good health.

Concerning this clone itself: At one of its ends the junction is not consistent with the germline gene, which may arise from a read error. The J gene is TRBJ2-1, the V gene TRBV7-7; TRBD2 matches at 12 bases. The germline gives CDR1 SSHAT, CDR2 FNYEAQ (reference sequence). The CDR3 sequence is 15 residues long. The CDR3 spells CASSLGLAGIDEQFF. The DNA of the CDR3 is TGTGCTAGCAGCTTAGGACTAGCGGGGATTGATGAGCAGTTCTTC.

The rearrangement joins TRBV5-8 to TRBJ1-2; the D gene is possibly TRBD1 (6 bases). Germline CDR1 and CDR2: SGHTS and YDEGEE. The CDR3 covers 14 residues. V lost 0 bases and J lost 8, with 14 bases in between. The DNA of the CDR3 is TGTGCCAGCAGCTTGGGGACAGCCGGAGGGGGCTACACCTTC. Translated, it gives CASSLGTAGGGYTF.

The chain links TRBV20-1 to TRBJ2-1; TRBD2 aligns across 7 bases. The CDR3 contains 10 residues. Per germline, CDR1 DFQATT and CDR2 SNEGSKA (reference sequence). This CDR3 is CRVGLVEQFF. As DNA, the CDR3 is TGCAGGGTCGGACTAGTCGAGCAGTTCTTC.

A single count supports this clone. The chain couples TRBV30 to TRBJ2-7; no clear D. The V and J ends lost 4 bases and 2 bases respectively, with 12 bases between them. Germline loops: CDR1 GTSNPN, CDR2 SVGIG (reference sequence). CDR3 length: 13 residues. CDR3 protein: CAWTKKAPYEQYF. CDR3 coding DNA: TGTGCCTGGACCAAGAAAGCTCCCTACGAGCAGTACTTC.

The rearrangement links TRBV19 to TRBJ1-2; 7 bases match TRBD1. Germline values: CDR1 LNHDA, CDR2 SQIVND (reference sequence). The CDR3 is 13 amino acids. Trimming at V came to 9 bases and at J to 7 bases, leaving 11 bases not matched to a gene. This chain's CDR3 is CASSRQGRGGYTF. CDR3 bases: TGTGCCAGCAGCCGACAGGGCCGGGGTGGCTACACCTTC.

The chain links TRBV6-4 to TRBJ2-7; the match to TRBD1 covers 7 bases. J gave up 1 base and V 0 bases, and 9 bases lay outside the gene matches. The CDR3 runs 17 residues. From germline, CDR1 is MRHNA and CDR2 SNTAGT. The CDR3 loop reads CASSDSGTVRLSYEQYF. For the CDR3, the DNA is TGTGCCAGCAGTGACTCAGGGACAGTTCGATTATCCTACGAGCAGTACTTC.

V usage is TRBV15 and J usage is TRBJ2-1; D is possibly TRBD2 (5 bases). The CDR3 runs 14 residues. The germline CDR1 and CDR2 sequences are LNHNV and YYDKDF (reference sequence). The ends were cut back, 0 bases at V and 8 bases at J, with 11 bases in the middle. The CDR3 DNA reads as TGTGCCACCAGCAGAGATACGGGGTTCGATGAGCAGTTCTTC. Amino acids: CATSRDTGFDEQFF.

This chain links TRBV10-3 with TRBJ2-2, with unresolved D. The ends were cut back, 4 bases at V and 1 base at J, with 10 bases in the middle. Germline CDR1 ENHRY, CDR2 SYGVKD. The CDR3 has 15 amino acids. The CDR3 protein is CAISGVLQNTGELFF. The CDR3 coding sequence is TGTGCCATCAGTGGGGTCCTCCAGAACACCGGGGAGCTGTTTTTT.

V and J are TRBV15 and TRBJ2-1; 12 bases align to TRBD2. Germline V gives CDR1 LNHNV, CDR2 YYDKDF (reference sequence). The CDR3 consists of 20 residues. J lost 0 bases, V lost 1 base, and 10 bases had no gene match. The CDR3 loop is CATSRGLTSGGPLSYNEQFF. The CDR3 DNA is TGTGCCACCAGCAGAGGCCTTACTAGCGGGGGGCCCCTCTCCTACAATGAGCAGTTCTTC. Together with reference TRBV15 and TRBJ2-1, the CDR3 gives the full variable domain: DAMVIQNPRYQVTQFGKPVTLSCSQTLNHNVMYWYQQKSSQAPKLLFHYYDKDFNNEADTPDNFQSRRPNTSFCFLDIRSPGLGDTAMYLCATSRGLTSGGPLSYNEQFFGPGTRLTVL.

The CDR3 protein is CASSPGLTGNTEAFF. CDR3 nucleotide sequence: TGTGCCAGCTCACCCGGCTTGACAGGCAACACTGAAGCTTTCTTT. The V call is TRBV18, the J call TRBJ1-1; D perhaps matches TRBD1 (6 bases). The germline V gene encodes CDR1 KGHSH and CDR2 LQKENI. Trimming removed 3 bases at V and 2 bases at J, with 13 bases between. This CDR3 has 15 residues.

V usage is TRBV12-5 and J usage is TRBJ1-6; TRBD1 aligns across 7 bases. Germline V gene data show CDR1 as LGHNT and CDR2 as FRNRAP. V lost 1 base and J lost 8; bases outside the gene matches: 11. The CDR3 length is 17 residues. Here the CDR3 reads CASGLAQKTGEDSPLHF. DNA for the CDR3: TGTGCTAGTGGTTTGGCCCAAAAAACAGGGGAAGATTCACCCCTCCACTTT.

This clone was found once. V and J are TRBV7-2 and TRBJ2-7, with 7 bases identical to TRBD2. In germline, CDR1 is SGHTA, CDR2 FQGNSA. V dropped 2 bases and J dropped 2; count of bases not matched to a gene: 18. This CDR3 comprises 19 residues. CDR3 in amino acids: CASSLRGAWGGLFPYEQYF. The CDR3 nucleotides read TGTGCCAGCAGCTTAAGGGGCGCATGGGGAGGGCTTTTCCCCTACGAGCAGTACTTC.